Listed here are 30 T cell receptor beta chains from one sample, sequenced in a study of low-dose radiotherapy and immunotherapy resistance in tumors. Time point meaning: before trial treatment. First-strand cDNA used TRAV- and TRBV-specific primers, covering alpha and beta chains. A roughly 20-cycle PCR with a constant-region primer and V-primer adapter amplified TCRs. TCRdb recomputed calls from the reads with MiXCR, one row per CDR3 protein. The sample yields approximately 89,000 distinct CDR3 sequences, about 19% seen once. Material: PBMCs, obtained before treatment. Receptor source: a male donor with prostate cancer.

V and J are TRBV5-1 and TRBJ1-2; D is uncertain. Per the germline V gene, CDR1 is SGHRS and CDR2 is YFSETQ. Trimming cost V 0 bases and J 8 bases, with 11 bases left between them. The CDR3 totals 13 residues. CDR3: CASSLERTGGYTF. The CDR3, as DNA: TGCGCCAGCAGCTTGGAAAGGACCGGGGGCTACACCTTC.

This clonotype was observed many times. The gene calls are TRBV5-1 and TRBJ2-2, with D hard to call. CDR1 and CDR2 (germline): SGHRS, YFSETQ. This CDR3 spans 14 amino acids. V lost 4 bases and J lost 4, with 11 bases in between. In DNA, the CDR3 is TGCGCCAGCAGCACAGAGCTAGGCACCGGGGAGCTGTTTTTT. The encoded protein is CASSTELGTGELFF.

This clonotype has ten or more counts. The CDR3 sequence is CSARDRVLASGGTNTGELFF. The CDR3, as DNA: TGCAGTGCTAGAGATCGGGTCTTGGCTAGCGGGGGGACAAACACCGGGGAGCTGTTTTTT. The chain combines TRBV20-1 with TRBJ2-2, with 11 bases identical to TRBD2. CDR3 length: 20 residues. The trim removed 0 bases at V and 2 bases at J, leaving 14 bases unmatched. From germline, CDR1 is DFQATT and CDR2 SNEGSKA (reference sequence).

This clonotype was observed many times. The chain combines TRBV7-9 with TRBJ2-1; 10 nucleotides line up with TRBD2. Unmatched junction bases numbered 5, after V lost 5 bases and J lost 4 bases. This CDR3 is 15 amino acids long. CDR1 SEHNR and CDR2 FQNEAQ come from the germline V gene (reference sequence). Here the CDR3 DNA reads TGTGCCAGCAGCCGTAGCGGGGGGAAATACAATGAGCAGTTCTTC. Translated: CASSRSGGKYNEQFF.

The CDR3 is CASTLSSGGIHSPLHF. The CDR3 DNA reads TGTGCCAGCACCTTATCTAGCGGGGGGATCCATTCACCCCTCCACTTT. This sequence joins TRBV10-3 and TRBJ1-6; tentative D call: TRBD1 (5 bases). V lost 10 bases and J 8 bases, leaving 24 bases between the germline ends. CDR3 size: 16 residues. The germline gives CDR1 ENHRY, CDR2 SYGVKD.

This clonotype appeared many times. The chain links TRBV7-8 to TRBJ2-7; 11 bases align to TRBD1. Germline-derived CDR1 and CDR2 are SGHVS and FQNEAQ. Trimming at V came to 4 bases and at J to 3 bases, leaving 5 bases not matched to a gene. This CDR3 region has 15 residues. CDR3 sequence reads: CASSSPGQGVYEQYF. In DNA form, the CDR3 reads TGTGCCAGCAGCTCTCCGGGACAGGGGGTCTACGAGCAGTACTTC. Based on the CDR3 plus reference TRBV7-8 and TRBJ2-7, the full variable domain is GAGVSQSPRYKVAKRGQDVALRCDPISGHVSLFWYQQALGQGPEFLTYFQNEAQLDKSGLPSDRFFAERPEGSVSTLKIQRTQQEDSAVYLCASSSPGQGVYEQYFGPGTRLTVT.

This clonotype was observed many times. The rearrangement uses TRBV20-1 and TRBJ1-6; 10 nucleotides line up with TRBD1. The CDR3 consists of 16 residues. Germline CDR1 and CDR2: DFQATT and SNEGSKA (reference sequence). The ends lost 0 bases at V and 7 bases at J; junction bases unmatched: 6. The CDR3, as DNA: TGCAGTGCTAGAGATTTTGGACAGGGGGAAAATTCACCCCTCCACTTT. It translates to CSARDFGQGENSPLHF.

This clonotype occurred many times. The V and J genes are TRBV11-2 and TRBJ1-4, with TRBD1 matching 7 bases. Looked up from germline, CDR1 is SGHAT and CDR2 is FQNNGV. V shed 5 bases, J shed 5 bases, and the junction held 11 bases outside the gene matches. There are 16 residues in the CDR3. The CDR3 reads CASSQSTGPGNEKLFF. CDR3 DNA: TGTGCCAGCAGCCAATCGACAGGGCCGGGGAATGAAAAACTGTTTTTT.

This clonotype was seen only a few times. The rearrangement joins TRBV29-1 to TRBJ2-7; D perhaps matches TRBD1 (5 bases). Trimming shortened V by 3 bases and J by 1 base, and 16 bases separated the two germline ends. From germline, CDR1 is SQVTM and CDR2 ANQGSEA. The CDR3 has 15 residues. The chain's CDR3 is CSVESGAGPSYEQYF. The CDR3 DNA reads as TGCAGCGTTGAGAGTGGGGCAGGTCCTTCCTACGAGCAGTACTTC.

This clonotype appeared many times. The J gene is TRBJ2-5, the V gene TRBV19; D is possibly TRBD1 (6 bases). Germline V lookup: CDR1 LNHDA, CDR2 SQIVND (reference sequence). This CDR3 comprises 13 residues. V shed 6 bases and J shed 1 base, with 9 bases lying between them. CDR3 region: CASSRTVQETQYF. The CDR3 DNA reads TGTGCCAGTAGCCGGACAGTCCAAGAGACCCAGTACTTC.

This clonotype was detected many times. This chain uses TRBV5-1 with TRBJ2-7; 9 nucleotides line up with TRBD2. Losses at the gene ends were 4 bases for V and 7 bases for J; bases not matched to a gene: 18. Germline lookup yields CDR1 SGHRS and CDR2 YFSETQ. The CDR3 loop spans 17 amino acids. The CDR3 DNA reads TGCGCCAGCAGCCTCGGATTTGTTAGCGGGAGAGTCGAGGAGCAGTACTTC. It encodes CASSLGFVSGRVEEQYF.

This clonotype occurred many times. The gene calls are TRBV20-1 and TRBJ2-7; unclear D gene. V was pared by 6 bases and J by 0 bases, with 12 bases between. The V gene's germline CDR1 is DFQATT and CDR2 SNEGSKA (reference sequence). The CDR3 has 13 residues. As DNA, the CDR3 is TGCAGTGCCCCCGGGCCCGGCTCCTACGAGCAGTACTTC. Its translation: CSAPGPGSYEQYF.

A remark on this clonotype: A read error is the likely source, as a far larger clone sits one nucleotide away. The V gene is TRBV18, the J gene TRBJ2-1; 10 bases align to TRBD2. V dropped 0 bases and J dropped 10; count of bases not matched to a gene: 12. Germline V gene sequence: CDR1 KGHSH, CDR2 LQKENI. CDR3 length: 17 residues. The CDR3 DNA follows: TGTGCCAGCTCACCACCGCTGTCACTAGCGGGAACCTACGAGCAGTTCTTC. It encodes CASSPPLSLAGTYEQFF. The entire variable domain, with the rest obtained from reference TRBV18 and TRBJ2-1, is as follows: NAGVMQNPRHLVRRRGQEARLRCSPMKGHSHVYWYRQLPEEGLKFMVYLQKENIIDESGMPKERFSAEFPKEGPSILRIQQVVRGDSAAYFCASSPPLSLAGTYEQFFGPGTRLTVL.

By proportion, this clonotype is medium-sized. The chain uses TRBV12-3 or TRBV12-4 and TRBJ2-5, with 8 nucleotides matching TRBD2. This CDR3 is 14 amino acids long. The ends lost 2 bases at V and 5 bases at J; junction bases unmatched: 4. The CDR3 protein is CASSLRREVETQYF. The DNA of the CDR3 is TGTGCCAGCAGTTTACGGCGGGAGGTTGAGACCCAGTACTTC.

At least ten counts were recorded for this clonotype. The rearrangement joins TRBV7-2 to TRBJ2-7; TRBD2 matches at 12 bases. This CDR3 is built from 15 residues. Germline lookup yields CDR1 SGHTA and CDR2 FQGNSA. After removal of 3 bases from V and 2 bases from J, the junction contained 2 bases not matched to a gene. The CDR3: CASSFLAGGPYEQYF. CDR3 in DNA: TGTGCCAGCAGCTTCCTAGCGGGAGGGCCCTACGAGCAGTACTTC.

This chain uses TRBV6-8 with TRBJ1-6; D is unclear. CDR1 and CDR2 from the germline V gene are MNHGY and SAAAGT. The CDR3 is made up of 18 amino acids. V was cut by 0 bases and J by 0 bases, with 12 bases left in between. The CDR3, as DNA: TGTGCCAGCAGTTACTCGGGTCGAACGAGCTCCTATAATTCACCCCTCCACTTT. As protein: CASSYSGRTSSYNSPLHF.

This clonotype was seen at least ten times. The CDR3 coding sequence is TGTGCCAGCAGCTTATGGTTAGGGGGCTCCTACAATGAGCAGTTCTTC. Translating gives CASSLWLGGSYNEQFF. The chain is built from TRBV7-8 and TRBJ2-1; the D gene is possibly TRBD1 (6 bases). CDR1 is SGHVS, CDR2 FQNEAQ, per germline. The CDR3 loop spans 16 amino acids. Trimming took 2 bases from V and 0 from J, leaving 11 bases between them.

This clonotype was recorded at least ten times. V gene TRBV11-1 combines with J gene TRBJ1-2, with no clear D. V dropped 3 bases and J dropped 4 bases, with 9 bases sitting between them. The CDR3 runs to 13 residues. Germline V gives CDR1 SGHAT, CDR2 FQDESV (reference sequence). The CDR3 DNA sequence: TGTGCCAGCAGCTTCGGAGGGTCCTATGGCTACACCTTC. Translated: CASSFGGSYGYTF.

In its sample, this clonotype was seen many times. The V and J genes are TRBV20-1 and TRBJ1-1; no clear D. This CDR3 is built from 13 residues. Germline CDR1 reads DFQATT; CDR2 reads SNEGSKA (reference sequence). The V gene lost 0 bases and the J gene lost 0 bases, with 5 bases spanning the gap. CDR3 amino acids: CSARDTLNTEAFF. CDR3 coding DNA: TGCAGTGCTAGAGATACCTTGAACACTGAAGCTTTCTTT.

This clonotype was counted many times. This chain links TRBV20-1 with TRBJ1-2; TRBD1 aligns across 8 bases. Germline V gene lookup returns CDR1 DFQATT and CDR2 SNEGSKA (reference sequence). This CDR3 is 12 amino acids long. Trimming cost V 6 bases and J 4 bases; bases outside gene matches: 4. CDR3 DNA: TGCAGTGCACCGACAGGGGTCTATGGCTACACCTTC. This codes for CSAPTGVYGYTF.

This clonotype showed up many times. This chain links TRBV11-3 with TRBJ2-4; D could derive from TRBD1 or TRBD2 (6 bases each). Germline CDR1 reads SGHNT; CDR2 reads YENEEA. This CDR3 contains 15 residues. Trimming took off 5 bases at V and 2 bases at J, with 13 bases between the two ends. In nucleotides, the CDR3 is TGTGCCAGCAGCCTCGGGGGCACCCCCAAAAACATTCAGTACTTC. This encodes CASSLGGTPKNIQYF.

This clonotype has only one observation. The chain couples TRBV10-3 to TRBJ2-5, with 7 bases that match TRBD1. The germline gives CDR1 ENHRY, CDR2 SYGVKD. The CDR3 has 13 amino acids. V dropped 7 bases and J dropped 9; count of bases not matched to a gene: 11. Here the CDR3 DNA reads TGTGCCATCACCAAGGGACAGTCGGATGCCCAGTACTTC. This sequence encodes CAITKGQSDAQYF.

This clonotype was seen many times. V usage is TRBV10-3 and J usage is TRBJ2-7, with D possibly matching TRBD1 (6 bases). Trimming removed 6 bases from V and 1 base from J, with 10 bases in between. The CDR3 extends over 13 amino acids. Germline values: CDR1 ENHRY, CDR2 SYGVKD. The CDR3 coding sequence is TGTGCCATCAGGCAAGGGGGTTCCTACGAGCAGTACTTC. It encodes CAIRQGGSYEQYF.

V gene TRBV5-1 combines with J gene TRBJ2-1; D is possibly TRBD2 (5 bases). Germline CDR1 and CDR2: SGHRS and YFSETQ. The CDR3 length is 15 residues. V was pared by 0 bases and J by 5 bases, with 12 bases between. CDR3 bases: TGCGCCAGCAGCTTGGATTCGGGAAGGGACAATGAGCAGTTCTTC. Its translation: CASSLDSGRDNEQFF.

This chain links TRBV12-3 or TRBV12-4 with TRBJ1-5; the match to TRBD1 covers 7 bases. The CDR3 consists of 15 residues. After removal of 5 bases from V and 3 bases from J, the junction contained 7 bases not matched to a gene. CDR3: CASSQGGQNNQPQHF. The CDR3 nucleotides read TGTGCCAGCAGTCAGGGGGGACAGAACAATCAGCCCCAGCATTTT.

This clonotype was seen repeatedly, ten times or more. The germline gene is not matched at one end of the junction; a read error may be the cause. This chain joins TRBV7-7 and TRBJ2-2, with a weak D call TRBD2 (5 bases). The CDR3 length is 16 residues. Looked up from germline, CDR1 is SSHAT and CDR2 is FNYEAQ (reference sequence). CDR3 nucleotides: TGTGCTAGCAGCTTACTAGGCCCCACGGTGTCCGGGGAGCTGTTTTTT. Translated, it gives CASSLLGPTVSGELFF.

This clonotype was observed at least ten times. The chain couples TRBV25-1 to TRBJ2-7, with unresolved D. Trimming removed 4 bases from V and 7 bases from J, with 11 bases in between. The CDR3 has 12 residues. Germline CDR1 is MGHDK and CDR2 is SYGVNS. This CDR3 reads CASSASHREQYF. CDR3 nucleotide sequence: TGTGCCAGCAGTGCCTCGCATCGGGAGCAGTACTTC.

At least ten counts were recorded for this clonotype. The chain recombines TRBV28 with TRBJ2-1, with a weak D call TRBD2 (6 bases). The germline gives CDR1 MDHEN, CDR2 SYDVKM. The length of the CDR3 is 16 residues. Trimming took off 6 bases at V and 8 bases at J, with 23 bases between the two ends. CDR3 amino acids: CASRPLALIDLYEQFF. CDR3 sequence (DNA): TGTGCCAGCAGGCCCCTAGCGCTTATCGACCTTTATGAGCAGTTCTTC.

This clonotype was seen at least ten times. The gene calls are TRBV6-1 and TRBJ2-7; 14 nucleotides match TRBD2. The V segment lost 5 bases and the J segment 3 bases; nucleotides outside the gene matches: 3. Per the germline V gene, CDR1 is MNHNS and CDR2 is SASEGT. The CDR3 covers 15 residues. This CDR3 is CASSPTSGRGYEQYF. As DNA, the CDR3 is TGTGCCAGCAGTCCGACTAGCGGGAGGGGCTACGAGCAGTACTTC.

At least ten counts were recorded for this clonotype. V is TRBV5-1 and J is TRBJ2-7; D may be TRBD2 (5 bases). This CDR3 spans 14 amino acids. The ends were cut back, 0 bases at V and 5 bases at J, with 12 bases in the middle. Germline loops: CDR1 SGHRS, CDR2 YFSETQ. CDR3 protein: CASSLGSVGDEQYF. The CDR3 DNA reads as TGCGCCAGCAGCTTGGGCTCCGTGGGAGACGAGCAGTACTTC.